This T cell receptor beta chain was sequenced during a study of T cell responses to AZD1222 COVID-19 vaccine. Overall study results and limits: Donors were largely white British and mainly female; clonal diversity was possibly underestimated. Among vaccine-associated CD4 TCRs, coverage spanned spike, with dominance at 160-218 and 743-854.

Measured with immunoSEQ multiplex PCR; TCRdb has only the in-frame clones, and not every one. The sample has about 150,000 clones, approximately 94% seen once. The CDR3 has 14 amino acids. Germline CDR1 SNHLY, CDR2 FYNNEI. V shed 6 bases and J shed 3 bases, with 14 bases lying between them. Comments on this clone: Its specificity is not known.

The chain joins TRBV2 to TRBJ1-1; D remains ambiguous. The TCR was taken from an adult in good health. The sample was peripheral blood, taken on day 0 of AZD1222 vaccination. Written as DNA, the CDR3 is TGTGCCAGCAGCCCGGACGGTCCGGACACTGAAGCTTTCTTT. Translated: CASSPDGPDTEAFF.